The T cell receptor beta chain described here comes from a study of blood T cell repertoires in COVID-19. This clone was recorded only once. In the authors' workflow: Estimates of nucleated cell counts were drawn from the amplification of reference gene primers. Profiling relied on immunoSEQ multiplex PCR, and the TCRdb table lists in-frame clones only, not all of them. V and J calls and clone size are copied from that table; D and trimming were computed from the DNA. The sample contains some 64,000 clones, less than 90% of which appear only once. The V end was cut by 6 bases, the J end by 6 bases, with 15 bases between. The CDR3 covers 14 residues. The germline CDR1 and CDR2 sequences are SGHTA and FQGTGA.

The sequence was obtained from a man in his sixties with COVID-19, enrolled during active disease. The chain has TRBV7-3 and TRBJ2-1; tentative D call: TRBD1 (6 bases). The sample comprised peripheral blood. The DNA of the CDR3 is TGTGCCAGCAGTCCAAACCGGGACATCAATGAGCAGTTCTTC. Amino acid sequence: CASSPNRDINEQFF. Together with reference TRBV7-3 and TRBJ2-1, the CDR3 gives the full variable domain: GAGVSQTPSNKVTEKGKYVELRCDPISGHTALYWYRQSLGQGPEFLIYFQGTGAADDSGLPNDRFFAVRPEGSVSTLKIQRTERGDSAVYLCASSPNRDINEQFFGPGTRLTVL.